Following are 13 T cell receptor beta chains from one sample sequenced in a study of STAT5B mutations in CD4+ large granular lymphocyte leukemia. The method was immunoSEQ multiplex PCR; TCRdb's version includes in-frame clones alone and lacks a portion of them. Of tens of thousands of clones in the sample, roughly 72% were seen once. The sample taken for sequencing was CD4+ T cells from blood buffy coats. These receptors all come from a human donor in good health.

The rearrangement joins TRBV18 to TRBJ2-7, with D possibly called TRBD1 or TRBD2 (5 bases each). The CDR3 runs to 13 residues. The germline CDR1 and CDR2 sequences are KGHSH and LQKENI. Trimming left V 4 bases short and J 3 bases short, with 10 bases between. The CDR3 sequence: CASSQGRNYEQYF. The CDR3 region has the DNA TGTGCCAGCTCACAGGGGAGAAACTACGAGCAGTACTTC. The variable domain in full, completed from reference TRBV18 and TRBJ2-7, reads NAGVMQNPRHLVRRRGQEARLRCSPMKGHSHVYWYRQLPEEGLKFMVYLQKENIIDESGMPKERFSAEFPKEGPSILRIQQVVRGDSAAYFCASSQGRNYEQYFGPGTRLTVT.

The chain joins TRBV6-5 to TRBJ2-2; D is possibly TRBD2 (5 bases). The CDR3 spans 15 residues. V lost 0 bases and J lost 7, with 12 bases in between. Germline V lookup: CDR1 MNHEY, CDR2 SVGAGI. As DNA, the CDR3 is TGTGCCAGCAGTTACTCTAGCCCCCGGGGCGGGGAGCTGTTTTTT. It translates to CASSYSSPRGGELFF.

V usage is TRBV30 and J usage is TRBJ2-1; 7 nucleotides match TRBD1. Trimming at V came to 5 bases and at J to 7 bases, leaving 8 bases not matched to a gene. CDR1 is GTSNPN, CDR2 SVGIG, per germline (reference sequence). This CDR3 comprises 13 residues. CDR3 sequence: CAWAGTARNEQFF. DNA for the CDR3: TGTGCCTGGGCCGGGACAGCTAGAAATGAGCAGTTCTTC.

A few counts support this clone. The gene calls are TRBV6-5 and TRBJ2-5, with 9 bases lining up with TRBD1. The CDR3 length is 15 residues. V shed 4 bases and J 5 bases; nucleotides not matched to a gene: 8. Germline lookup yields CDR1 MNHEY and CDR2 SVGAGI. This CDR3 is CASSSPGTGRETQYF. CDR3 in DNA: TGTGCCAGCAGTTCACCTGGGACAGGGCGGGAGACCCAGTACTTC.

There are a few counts of this clone. V gene TRBV13 combines with J gene TRBJ1-5; D uncertain. The germline CDR1 and CDR2 sequences are PRHDT and FYEKMQ (reference sequence). The length of the CDR3 is 12 residues. Trimming took 8 bases from V and 7 from J, leaving 12 bases between them. CDR3 residues: CASGVAGQPQHF. DNA of the CDR3: TGTGCCAGCGGCGTGGCGGGCCAGCCCCAGCATTTT.

The V and J genes are TRBV6-1 and TRBJ1-1; perhaps TRBD1 as D (6 bases). Germline values: CDR1 MNHNS, CDR2 SASEGT. This CDR3 has 14 amino acids. V gave up 6 bases and J gave up 2 bases, with 13 bases separating them. CDR3 sequence reads: CASSPDRRNTEAFF. The CDR3, as DNA: TGTGCCAGCAGCCCCGACAGGCGAAACACTGAAGCTTTCTTT.

The sample holds one count of this clone. This sequence joins TRBV7-2 and TRBJ1-6; D might be TRBD1 (5 bases). V lost 1 base to trimming and J lost 5 bases, with 9 bases between them. From germline, CDR1 is SGHTA and CDR2 FQGNSA. The CDR3 runs 15 residues. This CDR3 is CASSLGRQNNSPLHF. As DNA, the CDR3 is TGTGCCAGCAGCTTAGGGAGACAGAATAATTCACCCCTCCACTTT. The full variable domain, rest sourced from reference TRBV7-2 and TRBJ1-6, is GAGVSQSPSNKVTEKGKDVELRCDPISGHTALYWYRQSLGQGLEFLIYFQGNSAPDKSGLPSDRFSAERTGGSVSTLTIQRTQQEDSAVYLCASSLGRQNNSPLHFGNGTRLTVT.

The chain recombines TRBV14 with TRBJ2-1; D is possibly TRBD2 (6 bases). V was trimmed by 8 bases and J by 0 bases, leaving 11 bases between them. CDR3 length equals 14 residues. Germline CDR1 and CDR2: SGHDN and FVKESK. CDR3 loop: CASGGTVSYNEQFF. The CDR3 DNA reads TGTGCCAGCGGGGGGACTGTCTCCTACAATGAGCAGTTCTTC.

This rearrangement joins TRBV4-1 to TRBJ1-2; D ambiguous. The CDR3 is 15 residues long. The V end was cut by 1 base, the J end by 9 bases, with 18 bases between. Germline V gene lookup returns CDR1 MGHRA and CDR2 YSYEKL. As DNA, the CDR3 is TGCGCCAGCAGCCAAGGTGGCTGGGATGATGGTAGCTACACCTTC. It is translated as CASSQGGWDDGSYTF.

The V gene is TRBV6-1, the J gene TRBJ1-6; D is ambiguous. The CDR3 totals 16 residues. CDR1 MNHNS and CDR2 SASEGT come from the germline V gene. Trimming removed 3 bases at V and 7 bases at J, with 16 bases between. In DNA form, the CDR3 reads TGTGCCAGCAGTGACGTTAGAGGGCGAGGCAATTCACCCCTCCACTTT. Its protein product is CASSDVRGRGNSPLHF.

This clone appeared a few times. The chain recombines TRBV4-2 with TRBJ2-3; TRBD2 matches at 10 bases. V shed 0 bases, J shed 4 bases, and the junction held 7 bases outside the gene matches. Germline values: CDR1 LGHNA, CDR2 YNFKEQ. The CDR3 is 17 residues long. The CDR3 protein is CASSQEERGGIADTQYF. The CDR3 DNA reads as TGTGCCAGCAGCCAAGAGGAGCGGGGGGGCATAGCAGATACGCAGTATTTT.

The chain combines TRBV9 with TRBJ1-2; TRBD1 agrees at 7 bases. CDR1 SGDLS and CDR2 YYNGEE come from the germline V gene. V lost 1 base, J lost 4 bases, and 4 bases stayed unmatched. The CDR3 runs 14 residues. The CDR3 DNA reads TGTGCCAGCAGCGTACAGGGGGACAGCTATGGCTACACCTTC. This translates into CASSVQGDSYGYTF.

The rearrangement uses TRBV6-5 and TRBJ2-7; maybe TRBD2 (5 bases). V dropped 9 bases and J dropped 2 bases, with 14 bases sitting between them. Per germline, CDR1 MNHEY and CDR2 SVGAGI. The CDR3 totals 13 residues. The CDR3 DNA sequence: TGTGCCAGTAAGCCACCTAGCACCTACGAGCAGTACTTC. Translating gives CASKPPSTYEQYF.